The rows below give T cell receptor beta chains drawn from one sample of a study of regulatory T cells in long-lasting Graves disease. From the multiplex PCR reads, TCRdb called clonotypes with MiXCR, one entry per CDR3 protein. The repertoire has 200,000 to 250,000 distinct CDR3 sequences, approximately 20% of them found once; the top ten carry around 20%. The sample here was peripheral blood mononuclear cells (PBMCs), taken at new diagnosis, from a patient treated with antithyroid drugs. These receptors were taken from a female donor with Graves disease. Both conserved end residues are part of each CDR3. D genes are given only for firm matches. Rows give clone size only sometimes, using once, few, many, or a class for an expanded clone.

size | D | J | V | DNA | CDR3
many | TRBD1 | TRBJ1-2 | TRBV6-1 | TGTGCCAGCAGTAAGGGACAGGGGGCATGGTCAGGTGGCTACACCTTC | CASSKGQGAWSGGYTF
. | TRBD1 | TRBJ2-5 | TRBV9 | TGTGCCAGCAGCGTAGGGGGGGGGACAGGGGGCTGGGAGACCCAGTACTTC | CASSVGGGTGGWETQYF
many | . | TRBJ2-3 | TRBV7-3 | TGTGCCAGCAGCTTAGACACAGATACGCAGTATTTT | CASSLDTDTQYF
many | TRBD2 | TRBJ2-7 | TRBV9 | TGTGCCAGCAGCGTAGAGGGGACTAGCGGGAGTTACGAGCAGTACTTC | CASSVEGTSGSYEQYF
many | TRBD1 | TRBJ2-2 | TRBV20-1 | TGCAGTGCGTTAGGACAGGGAGTCACCGGGGAGCTGTTTTTT | CSALGQGVTGELFF
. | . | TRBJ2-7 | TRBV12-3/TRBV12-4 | TGTGCCAGCAGTTTAGATACGGCCTCAAGGGAGCAGTACTTC | CASSLDTASREQYF
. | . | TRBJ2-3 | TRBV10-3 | TGTGCCATCGACAAGGAACCCGGCACAGATACGCAGTATTTT | CAIDKEPGTDTQYF
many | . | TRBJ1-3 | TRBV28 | TGTGCCAGCAGTCCCTACCGGGGCCAATACTCTGGAAACACCATATATTTT | CASSPYRGQYSGNTIYF
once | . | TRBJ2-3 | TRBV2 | TGTGCCAGCAGCGCAAGATACACTAGCACAGATACGCAGTATTTT | CASSARYTSTDTQYF
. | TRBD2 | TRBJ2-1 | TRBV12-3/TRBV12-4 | TGTGCCAGCAGAGTTGGTGGGAGGGGCTTCAATGAGCAGTTCTTC | CASRVGGRGFNEQFF
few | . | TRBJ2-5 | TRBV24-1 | TGTGCCACCAGTGCCCGAGGTGGGAGGGAGACCCAGTACTTC | CATSARGGRETQYF
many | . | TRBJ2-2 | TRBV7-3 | TGTGCCAGCAGCTTAGGGCAGGGGTCCGGGGAGCTGTTTTTT | CASSLGQGSGELFF
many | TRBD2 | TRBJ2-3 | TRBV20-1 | TGCAGTCCCAAAGCGGGAGGTTCCACAGATACGCAGTATTTT | CSPKAGGSTDTQYF
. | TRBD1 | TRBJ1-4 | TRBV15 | TGTGCCACCAGCAGAGAGCGGACAGGTGGGGATGAAAAACTGTTTTTT | CATSRERTGGDEKLFF
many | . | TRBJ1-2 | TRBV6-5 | TGTGCCAGCAGGTACACCCAAGAGTATGGCTACACCTTC | CASRYTQEYGYTF
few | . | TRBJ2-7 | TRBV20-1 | TGCAGTGCTAGGGGGGAGGCCTACGAGCAGTACTTC | CSARGEAYEQYF
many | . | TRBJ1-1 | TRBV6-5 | TGTGCCAGCAGTTACCTAAGAACAGCCACCCCTGAAGCTTTCTTT | CASSYLRTATPEAFF
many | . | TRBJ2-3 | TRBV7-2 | TGTGCCAGCAGCTTAGCCGGACTTCCACTCACAGATACGCAGTATTTT | CASSLAGLPLTDTQYF
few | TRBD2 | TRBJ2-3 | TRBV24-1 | TGTGCCACCAGTGATTTGAGGGCGGGAGACACAGATACGCAGTATTTT | CATSDLRAGDTDTQYF
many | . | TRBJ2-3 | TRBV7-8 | TGTGCCAGCAGCACCGCTACGGCAGATACGCAGTATTTT | CASSTATADTQYF
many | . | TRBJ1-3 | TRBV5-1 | TGCGCCAGCAGCTTGTCTGGAGCCGCGGGAAACACCATATATTTT | CASSLSGAAGNTIYF
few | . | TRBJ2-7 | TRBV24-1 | TGTGCCACCAGTGATTCCCGCCAAGGGAGCTCCTACGAGCAGTACTTC | CATSDSRQGSSYEQYF
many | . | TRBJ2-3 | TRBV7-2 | TGTGCCAGCAGCCAACAGGGTGGTAGCACAGATACGCAGTATTTT | CASSQQGGSTDTQYF
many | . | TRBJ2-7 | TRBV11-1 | TGTGCCAGCAGCGTGGCCGGGACATACTACGAGCAGTACTTC | CASSVAGTYYEQYF
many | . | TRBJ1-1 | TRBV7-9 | TGTGCCAGCAGCTTTCAGAGCGGTGAAGCTTTCTTT | CASSFQSGEAFF
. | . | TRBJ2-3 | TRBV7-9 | TGTGCCAGCAGCCCCGGCCTTAGGGACCGCACAGATACGCAGTATTTT | CASSPGLRDRTDTQYF
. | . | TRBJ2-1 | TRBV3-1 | TGTGCCAGCAGCCAATCGGGAGAAGGAAGCGATGAGCAGTTCTTC | CASSQSGEGSDEQFF
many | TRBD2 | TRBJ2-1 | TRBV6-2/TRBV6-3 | TGTGCCAGCTACCTTTCCGGGCTAGCGGGGGGTGAGCAGTTCTTC | CASYLSGLAGGEQFF
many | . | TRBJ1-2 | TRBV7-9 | TGTGCCAGCAGCCCCGGACCAGGCGCCTATGGCTACACCTTC | CASSPGPGAYGYTF
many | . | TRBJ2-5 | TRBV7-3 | TGTGCCAGCAGTTTCGACAGCCAAGAGACCCAGTACTTC | CASSFDSQETQYF
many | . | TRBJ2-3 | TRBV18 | TGTGCCAGCTCCGAAGACTGGACACTTCCTAGCACAGATACGCAGTATTTT | CASSEDWTLPSTDTQYF
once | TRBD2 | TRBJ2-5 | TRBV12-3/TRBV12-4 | TGTGCCAGCAGCTTAGAGACTAGCGGGAGTGAGACCCAGTACTTC | CASSLETSGSETQYF
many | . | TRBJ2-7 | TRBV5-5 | TGTGCCAGCAGCTCGTGGATGGGACTGTCTAGCTACGAGCAGTACTTC | CASSSWMGLSSYEQYF
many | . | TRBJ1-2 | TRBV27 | TGTGCCAGCAGTTTAAGAGCAGAGGGCTATGGCTACACCTTC | CASSLRAEGYGYTF
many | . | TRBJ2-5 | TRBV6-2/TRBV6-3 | TGTGCCAGCAGTTACGGCCTGACCCAGTACTTC | CASSYGLTQYF
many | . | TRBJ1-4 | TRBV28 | TGTGCCAGCAGTTATGGACCTAATGAAAAACTGTTTTTT | CASSYGPNEKLFF
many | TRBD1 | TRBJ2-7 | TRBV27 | TGTGCCAGCAGTTGGGGACAGGGATACGAGCAGTACTTC | CASSWGQGYEQYF
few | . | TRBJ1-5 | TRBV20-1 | TGCAGTGCTAGAGATCCGAGAAGGACCGTAGGGCCCCAGCATTTT | CSARDPRRTVGPQHF
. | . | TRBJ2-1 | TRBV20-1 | TGCAGTGCTAGAGATGGGGGGAGCGGTGAGCAGTTCTTC | CSARDGGSGEQFF
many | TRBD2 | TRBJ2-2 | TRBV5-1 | TGCGCCAGCAGCTCTAAATCTTCTCGGACTAGCGGGAGCCCCGGGGAGCTGTTTTTT | CASSSKSSRTSGSPGELFF
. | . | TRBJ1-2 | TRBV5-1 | TGCGCCAGCAGCTTGGTCGTCGGACAGTCGGGCTACACCTTC | CASSLVVGQSGYTF
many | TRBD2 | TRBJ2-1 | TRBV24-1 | TGTGCCACCAGTGACCGCAGGACTAGCGGGAGCTCCTACAATGAGCAGTTCTTC | CATSDRRTSGSSYNEQFF
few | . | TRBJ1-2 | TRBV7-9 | TGTGCCAGCAGCTTGCAAAACACGGGGGCAAACTATGGCTACACCTTC | CASSLQNTGANYGYTF
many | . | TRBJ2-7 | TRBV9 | TGTGCCAGCAGCGTAGGGGCCCAAAGCTACGAGCAGTACTTC | CASSVGAQSYEQYF
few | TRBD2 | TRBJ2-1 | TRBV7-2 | TGTGCCAGCAGCAAGGGACTAGCGGGCCACAATGAGCAGTTCTTC | CASSKGLAGHNEQFF
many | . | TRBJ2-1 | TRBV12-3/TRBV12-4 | TGTGCCAGCAACCGGGACGACGTGGACAATGAGCAGTTCTTC | CASNRDDVDNEQFF
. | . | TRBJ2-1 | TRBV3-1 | TGTGCCAGCAGCCAAGTAAGCAGGGGGCAGTTCTTC | CASSQVSRGQFF
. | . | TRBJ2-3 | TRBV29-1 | TGCAGCGTTGTCTTAGGGTTAGGGGGCACAGATACGCAGTATTTT | CSVVLGLGGTDTQYF
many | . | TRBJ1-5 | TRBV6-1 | TGTGCCAGCCGAAAGGGAGGGGTAAGTCAGCCCCAGCATTTT | CASRKGGVSQPQHF